A selection of T cell receptor beta chains follows, all from one sample in a study of regulatory T cells in long-lasting Graves disease. TCRdb passed the multiplex PCR reads through MiXCR, listing each CDR3 protein once. The sample consists of about 300,000 distinct CDR3 sequences, about 20% of them appearing once. Sequencing was performed on peripheral blood mononuclear cells (PBMCs), taken at new diagnosis, from a patient treated with antithyroid drugs. The source is a female donor with Graves disease. CDR3s include the opening cysteine and the closing phenylalanine or tryptophan.

v_gene: TRBV20-1
CDR3aa: CSARDRAHLGSEAFF

v_gene: TRBV20-1
CDR3aa: CSVEGVEETQYF

v_gene: TRBV30
CDR3aa: CAWSPSLQGSSPLHF

v_gene: TRBV6-1
CDR3aa: CASSGGVGWNTEAFF

v_gene: TRBV12-3/TRBV12-4
CDR3aa: CASSLDRGDGYTF

v_gene: TRBV11-2
CDR3aa: CASSLNGAGAPDTQYF

v_gene: TRBV28
CDR3aa: CASSLGGRSKEQYF

v_gene: TRBV9
CDR3aa: CASSLPGLASGELFF

v_gene: TRBV9
CDR3aa: CASSREGGESPLHF

v_gene: TRBV5-1
CDR3aa: CASSIRAGNEQFF

v_gene: TRBV7-9
CDR3aa: CASRTSTSSYEQYF

v_gene: TRBV5-1
CDR3aa: CASSFGRESGEQYF

v_gene: TRBV20-1
CDR3aa: CSALHLFQNEQYF

v_gene: TRBV6-2/TRBV6-3
CDR3aa: CASSYEQPNSNQPQHF

v_gene: TRBV19
CDR3aa: CASSIAGTGGQPQHF

v_gene: TRBV2
CDR3aa: CASRGDRNQETQYF

v_gene: TRBV24-1
CDR3aa: CATSETGRNEQFF

v_gene: TRBV24-1
CDR3aa: CATGEKVSGNTIYF

v_gene: TRBV20-1
CDR3aa: CSAREGAPDNEQFF

v_gene: TRBV2
CDR3aa: CASSDLAGGDGETQYF

v_gene: TRBV6-1
CDR3aa: CASTPRGQSSYEQYF

v_gene: TRBV29-1
CDR3aa: CSVLAGVGYEQYF

v_gene: TRBV20-1
CDR3aa: CSARDRGKSITEAFF

v_gene: TRBV28
CDR3aa: CASSFRSGTGGALGNQPQHF

v_gene: TRBV12-3/TRBV12-4
CDR3aa: CASSLAPGDYNEQFF

v_gene: TRBV4-1
CDR3aa: CASSQDLNQPQHF

v_gene: TRBV19
CDR3aa: CASSMGRAYEQYF

v_gene: TRBV28
CDR3aa: CASTPRAAGATGELSF

v_gene: TRBV5-5
CDR3aa: CASSSTETSEGETQYF

v_gene: TRBV28
CDR3aa: CASVGGTDYEQYF

v_gene: TRBV9
CDR3aa: CASSPRFDRWREKLFF

v_gene: TRBV10-3
CDR3aa: CAVGREGRETQYF

v_gene: TRBV5-4
CDR3aa: CASTGIPTDTQYF

v_gene: TRBV4-1
CDR3aa: CASSQASPTFSYEQYF

v_gene: TRBV11-2
CDR3aa: CASSTWTSGKGTDTQYF

v_gene: TRBV28
CDR3aa: CASSFVQGKAAFF

v_gene: TRBV11-3
CDR3aa: CASSKKGAEAFF

v_gene: TRBV6-1
CDR3aa: CASSPTAQSSYNSPLHF

v_gene: TRBV29-1
CDR3aa: CSVDAGGAYNEQFF

v_gene: TRBV27
CDR3aa: CASSFSRTGGGETQYF

v_gene: TRBV10-3
CDR3aa: CAISEPGQGSYEQYF

v_gene: TRBV29-1
CDR3aa: CSVEERGGGTEAFF

v_gene: TRBV28
CDR3aa: CASSPRDSTNTGELFF

v_gene: TRBV27
CDR3aa: CATQRGADNQPQHF

v_gene: TRBV19
CDR3aa: CASSIKVQPYNEQFF